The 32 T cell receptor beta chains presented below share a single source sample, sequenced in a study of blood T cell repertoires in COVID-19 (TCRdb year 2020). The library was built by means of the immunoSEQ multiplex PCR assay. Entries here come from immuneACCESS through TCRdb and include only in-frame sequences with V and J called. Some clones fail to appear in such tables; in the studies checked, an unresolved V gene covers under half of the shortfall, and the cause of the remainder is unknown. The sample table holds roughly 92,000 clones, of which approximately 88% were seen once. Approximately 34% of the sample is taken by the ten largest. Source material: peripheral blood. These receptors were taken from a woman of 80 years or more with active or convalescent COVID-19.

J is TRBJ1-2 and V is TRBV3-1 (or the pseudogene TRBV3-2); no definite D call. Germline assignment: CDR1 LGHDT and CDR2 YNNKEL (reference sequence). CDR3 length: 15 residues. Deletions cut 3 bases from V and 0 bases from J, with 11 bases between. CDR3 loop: CASSHYTEANYGYTF. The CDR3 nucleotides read TGTGCCAGCAGCCATTATACAGAAGCTAACTATGGCTACACCTTC.

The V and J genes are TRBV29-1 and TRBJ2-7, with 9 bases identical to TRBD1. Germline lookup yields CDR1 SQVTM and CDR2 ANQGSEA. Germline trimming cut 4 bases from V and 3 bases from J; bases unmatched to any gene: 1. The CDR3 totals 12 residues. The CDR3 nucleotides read TGCAGCGTTGTGACAGGGGGCTACGAGCAGTACTTC. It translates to CSVVTGGYEQYF.

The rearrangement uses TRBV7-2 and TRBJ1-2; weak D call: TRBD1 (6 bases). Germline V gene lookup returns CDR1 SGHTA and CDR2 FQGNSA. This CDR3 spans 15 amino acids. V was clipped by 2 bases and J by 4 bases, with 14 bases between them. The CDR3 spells CASSLNAGDIYGYTF. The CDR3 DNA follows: TGTGCCAGCAGCTTAAATGCAGGGGACATCTATGGCTACACCTTC.

CDR3: CATGVYNEQFF. CDR3 nucleotides: TGTGCCACAGGGGTTTACAATGAGCAGTTCTTC. The V gene is TRBV24-1, the J gene TRBJ2-1, with a possible D match to TRBD1 (5 bases). Per the germline V gene, CDR1 is KGHDR and CDR2 is SFDVKD. V dropped 10 bases and J dropped 4 bases, with 7 bases sitting between them. The CDR3 has 11 amino acids.

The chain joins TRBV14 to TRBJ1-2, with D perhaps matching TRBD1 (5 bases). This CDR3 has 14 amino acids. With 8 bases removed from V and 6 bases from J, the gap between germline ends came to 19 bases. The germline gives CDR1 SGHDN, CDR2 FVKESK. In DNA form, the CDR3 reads TGTGCCAGCGGGCAGAACCCACCAGGGAATGGCTACACCTTC. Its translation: CASGQNPPGNGYTF.

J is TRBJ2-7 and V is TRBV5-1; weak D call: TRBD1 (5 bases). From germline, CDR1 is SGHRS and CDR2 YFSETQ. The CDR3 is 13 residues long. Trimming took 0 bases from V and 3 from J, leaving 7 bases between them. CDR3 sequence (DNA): TGCGCCAGCAGCTTGGGACAGAGCTACGAGCAGTACTTC. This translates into CASSLGQSYEQYF.

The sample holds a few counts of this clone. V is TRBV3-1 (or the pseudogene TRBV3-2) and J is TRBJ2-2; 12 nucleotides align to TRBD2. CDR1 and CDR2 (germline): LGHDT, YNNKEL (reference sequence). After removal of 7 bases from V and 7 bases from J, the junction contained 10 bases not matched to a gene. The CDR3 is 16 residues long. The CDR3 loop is CASNRWTSGENGELFF. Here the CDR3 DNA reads TGTGCCAGCAACCGGTGGACTAGCGGGGAGAACGGGGAGCTGTTTTTT.

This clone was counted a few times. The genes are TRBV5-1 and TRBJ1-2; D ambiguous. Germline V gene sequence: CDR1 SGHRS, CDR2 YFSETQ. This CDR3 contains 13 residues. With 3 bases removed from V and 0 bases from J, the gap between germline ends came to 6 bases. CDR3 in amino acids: CASSSEANYGYTF. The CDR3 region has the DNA TGCGCCAGCAGCTCAGAAGCTAACTATGGCTACACCTTC.

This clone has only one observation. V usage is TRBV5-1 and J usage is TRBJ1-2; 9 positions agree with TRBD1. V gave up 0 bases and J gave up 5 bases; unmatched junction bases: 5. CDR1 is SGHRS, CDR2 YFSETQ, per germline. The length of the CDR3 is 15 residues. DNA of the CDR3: TGCGCCAGCAGCTTGGAACGGACAGGGGTTTATGGCTACACCTTC. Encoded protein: CASSLERTGVYGYTF.

The CDR3 coding sequence is TGTGCCAGCAGCCAAGACCGGATCGGGACGCAGTATTTT. This codes for CASSQDRIGTQYF. V is TRBV3-1 (or the pseudogene TRBV3-2) and J is TRBJ2-3; D uncertain. Germline CDR1 is LGHDT and CDR2 is YNNKEL (reference sequence). This CDR3 has 13 amino acids. The germline V and J ends were trimmed by 0 bases and 9 bases, with 10 bases remaining between them.

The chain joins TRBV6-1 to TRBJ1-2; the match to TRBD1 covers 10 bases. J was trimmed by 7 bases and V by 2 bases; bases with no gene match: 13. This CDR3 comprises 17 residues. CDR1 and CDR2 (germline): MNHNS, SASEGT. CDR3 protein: CASSESGTGVYRVGYTF. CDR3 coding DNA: TGTGCCAGCAGTGAAAGCGGGACAGGGGTTTACAGGGTTGGCTACACCTTC.

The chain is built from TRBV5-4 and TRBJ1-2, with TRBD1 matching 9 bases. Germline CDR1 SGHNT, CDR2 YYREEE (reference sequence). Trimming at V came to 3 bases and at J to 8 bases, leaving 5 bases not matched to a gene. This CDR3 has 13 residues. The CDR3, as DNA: TGTGCCAGCAGCTCTACAGGGGGCACAGGCTACACCTTC. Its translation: CASSSTGGTGYTF.

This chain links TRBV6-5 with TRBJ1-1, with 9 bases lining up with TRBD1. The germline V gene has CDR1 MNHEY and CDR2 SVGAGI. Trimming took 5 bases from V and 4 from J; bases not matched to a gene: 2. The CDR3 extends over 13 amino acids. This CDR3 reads CASSRQGVTEAFF. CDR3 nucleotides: TGTGCCAGCAGTAGACAGGGGGTCACTGAAGCTTTCTTT.

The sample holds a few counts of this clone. This CDR3 reads CAISAGTVAYEQYF. Written as DNA, the CDR3 is TGTGCCATCAGTGCGGGGACAGTGGCCTACGAGCAGTACTTC. The chain combines TRBV10-3 with TRBJ2-7; TRBD1 matches 7 bases. Unmatched junction bases numbered 5, after V lost 4 bases and J lost 2 bases. Germline values: CDR1 ENHRY, CDR2 SYGVKD. The CDR3 runs 14 residues.

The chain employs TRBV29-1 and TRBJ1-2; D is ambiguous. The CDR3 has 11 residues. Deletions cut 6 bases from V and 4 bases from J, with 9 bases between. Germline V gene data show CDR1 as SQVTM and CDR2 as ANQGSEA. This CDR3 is CSVQTGYGYTF. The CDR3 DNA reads TGCAGCGTCCAGACGGGCTATGGCTACACCTTC.

The CDR3 protein is CASSPGGYSNQPQHF. The DNA for the CDR3 is TGTGCCAGCTCCCCGGGGGGCTATAGCAATCAGCCCCAGCATTTT. The V and J genes are TRBV6-5 and TRBJ1-5, with D possibly TRBD1 on 6 matching bases. The CDR3 sequence is 15 residues long. Germline V lookup: CDR1 MNHEY, CDR2 SVGAGI. The ends were cut back, 8 bases at V and 0 bases at J, with 14 bases in the middle.

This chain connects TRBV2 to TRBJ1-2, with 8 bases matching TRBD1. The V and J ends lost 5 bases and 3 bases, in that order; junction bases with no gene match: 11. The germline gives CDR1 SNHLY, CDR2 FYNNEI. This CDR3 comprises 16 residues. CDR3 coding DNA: TGTGCCAGCAGTCGGGACAGGCCCGAGCAATACTATGGCTACACCTTC. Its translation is CASSRDRPEQYYGYTF.

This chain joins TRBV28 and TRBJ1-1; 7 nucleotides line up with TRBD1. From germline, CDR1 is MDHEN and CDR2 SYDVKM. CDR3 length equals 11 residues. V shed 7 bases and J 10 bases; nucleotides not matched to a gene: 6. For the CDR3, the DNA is TGTGCCAGCACCTCCAGGGGGGTAGCTTTCTTT. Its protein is CASTSRGVAFF.

The chain's CDR3 is CASSPYGQNTGELFF. CDR3 coding DNA: TGTGCCAGCAGTCCCTACGGACAGAACACCGGGGAGCTGTTTTTT. The chain carries TRBV6-5 and TRBJ2-2; TRBD1 might be the D (5 bases). The germline V and J ends were trimmed by 5 bases and 1 base, with 11 bases remaining between them. The CDR3 extends over 15 amino acids. Germline V gene lookup returns CDR1 MNHEY and CDR2 SVGAGI.

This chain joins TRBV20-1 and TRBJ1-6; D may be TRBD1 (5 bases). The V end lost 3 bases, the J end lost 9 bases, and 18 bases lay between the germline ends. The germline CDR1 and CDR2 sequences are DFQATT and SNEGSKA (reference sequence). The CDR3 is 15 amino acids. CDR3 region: CSASPLGRLSSPLHF. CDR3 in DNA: TGCAGTGCTAGTCCCCTGGGGCGGCTCAGTTCACCCCTCCACTTT.

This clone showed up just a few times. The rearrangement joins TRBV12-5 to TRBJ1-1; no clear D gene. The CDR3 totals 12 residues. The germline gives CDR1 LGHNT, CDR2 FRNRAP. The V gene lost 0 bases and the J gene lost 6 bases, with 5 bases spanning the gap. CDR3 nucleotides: TGTGCTAGTGGTTTGGTCGACTCTGAAGCTTTCTTT. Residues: CASGLVDSEAFF.

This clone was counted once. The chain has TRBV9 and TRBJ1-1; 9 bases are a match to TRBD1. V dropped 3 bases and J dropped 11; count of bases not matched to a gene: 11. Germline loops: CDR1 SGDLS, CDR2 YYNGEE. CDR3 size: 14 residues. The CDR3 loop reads CASSEQGALVGAFF. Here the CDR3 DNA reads TGTGCCAGCAGCGAACAGGGGGCGCTGGTAGGGGCTTTCTTT. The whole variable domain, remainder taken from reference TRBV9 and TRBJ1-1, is DSGVTQTPKHLITATGQRVTLRCSPRSGDLSVYWYQQSLDQGLQFLIQYYNGEERAKGNILERFSAQQFPDLHSELNLSSLELGDSALYFCASSEQGALVGAFFGQGTRLTVV.

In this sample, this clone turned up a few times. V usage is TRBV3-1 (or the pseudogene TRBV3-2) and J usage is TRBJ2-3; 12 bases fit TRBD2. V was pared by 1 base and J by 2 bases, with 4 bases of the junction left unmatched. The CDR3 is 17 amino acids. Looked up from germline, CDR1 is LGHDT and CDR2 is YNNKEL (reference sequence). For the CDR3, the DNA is TGTGCCAGCAGCCAAGGGACTAGCGGGACCATCACAGATACGCAGTATTTT. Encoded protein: CASSQGTSGTITDTQYF.

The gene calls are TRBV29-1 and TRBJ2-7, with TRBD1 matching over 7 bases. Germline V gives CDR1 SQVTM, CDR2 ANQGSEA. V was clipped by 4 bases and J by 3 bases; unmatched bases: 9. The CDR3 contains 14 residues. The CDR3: CSVGGWTGGYEQYF. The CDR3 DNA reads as TGCAGCGTTGGGGGGTGGACAGGAGGCTACGAGCAGTACTTC.

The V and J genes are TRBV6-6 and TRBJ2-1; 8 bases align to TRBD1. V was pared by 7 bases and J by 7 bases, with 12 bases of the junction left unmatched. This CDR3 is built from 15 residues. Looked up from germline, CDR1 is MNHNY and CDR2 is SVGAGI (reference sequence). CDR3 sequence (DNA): TGTGCCAGCACCCCCCCTGGGACAGGACGAAATGAGCAGTTCTTC. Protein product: CASTPPGTGRNEQFF.

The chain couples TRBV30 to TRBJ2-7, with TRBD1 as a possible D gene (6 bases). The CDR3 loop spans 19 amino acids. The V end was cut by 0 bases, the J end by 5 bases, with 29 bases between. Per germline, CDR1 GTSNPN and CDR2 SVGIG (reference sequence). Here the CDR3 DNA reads TGTGCCTGGAGTGTCCTGGCGTGGGCACAGGGTCCCCCTAAGGACGAGCAGTACTTC. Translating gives CAWSVLAWAQGPPKDEQYF.

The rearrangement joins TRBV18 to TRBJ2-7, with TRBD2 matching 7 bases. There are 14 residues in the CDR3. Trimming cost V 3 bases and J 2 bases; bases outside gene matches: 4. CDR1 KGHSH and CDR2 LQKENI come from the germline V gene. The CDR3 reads CASSPGLTPYEQYF. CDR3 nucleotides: TGTGCCAGCTCACCGGGACTAACCCCCTACGAGCAGTACTTC.

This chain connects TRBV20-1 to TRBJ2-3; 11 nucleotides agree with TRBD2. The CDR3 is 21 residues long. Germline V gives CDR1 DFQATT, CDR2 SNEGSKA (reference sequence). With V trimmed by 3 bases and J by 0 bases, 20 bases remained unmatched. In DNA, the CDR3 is TGCAGTGCTAGTTCCTTTAGGATAGCGGGGGGGCCAGGAACTAGCACAGATACGCAGTATTTT. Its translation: CSASSFRIAGGPGTSTDTQYF.

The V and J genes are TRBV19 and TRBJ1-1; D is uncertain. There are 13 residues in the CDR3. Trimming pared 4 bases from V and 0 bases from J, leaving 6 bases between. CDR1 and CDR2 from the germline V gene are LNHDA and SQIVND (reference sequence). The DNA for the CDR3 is TGTGCCAGTAGTACCCAAATGAACACTGAAGCTTTCTTT. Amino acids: CASSTQMNTEAFF.

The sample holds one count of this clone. The DNA for the CDR3 is TGTGCCAGCAGCTTCGCCGGCTACGAGCAGTACTTC. It is translated as CASSFAGYEQYF. The chain has TRBV5-8 and TRBJ2-7, with D unclear. Trimming took 2 bases from V and 3 from J, leaving 6 bases between them. Germline-derived CDR1 and CDR2 are SGHTS and YDEGEE. The CDR3 contains 12 residues.

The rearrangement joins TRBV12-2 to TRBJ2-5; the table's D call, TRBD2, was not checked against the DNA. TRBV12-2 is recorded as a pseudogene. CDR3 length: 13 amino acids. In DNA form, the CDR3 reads TGTGCAAGTCGCTTAACCCGGGGAGAGACCCAGTACTTC. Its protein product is CASRLTRGETQYF.

CDR3 DNA sequence: TGTGCCAGCAGTGAAGCGTTAGGACAGGGCTATGGCTACACCTTC. The encoded protein is CASSEALGQGYGYTF. The V and J genes are TRBV6-1 and TRBJ1-2, with 8 bases matching TRBD1. This CDR3 contains 15 residues. Germline CDR1 and CDR2: MNHNS and SASEGT. V dropped 0 bases and J dropped 4; count of bases not matched to a gene: 4.